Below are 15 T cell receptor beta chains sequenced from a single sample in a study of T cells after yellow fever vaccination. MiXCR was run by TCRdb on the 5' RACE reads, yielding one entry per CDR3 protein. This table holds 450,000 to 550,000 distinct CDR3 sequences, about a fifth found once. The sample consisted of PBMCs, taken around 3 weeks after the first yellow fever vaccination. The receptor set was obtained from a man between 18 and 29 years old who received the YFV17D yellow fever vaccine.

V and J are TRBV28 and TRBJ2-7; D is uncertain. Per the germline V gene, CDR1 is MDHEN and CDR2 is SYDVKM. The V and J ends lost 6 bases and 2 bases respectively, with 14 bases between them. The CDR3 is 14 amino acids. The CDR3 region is CASSSTDAPYEQYV. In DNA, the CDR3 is TGTGCCAGCAGCTCCACTGACGCACCCTACGAGCAGTACGTC.

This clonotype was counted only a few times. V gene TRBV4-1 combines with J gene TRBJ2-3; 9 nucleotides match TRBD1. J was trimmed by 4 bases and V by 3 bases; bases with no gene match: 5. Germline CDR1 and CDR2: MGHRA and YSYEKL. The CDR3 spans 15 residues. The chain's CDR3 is CASSQEDRGPDTQYF. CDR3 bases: TGCGCCAGCAGCCAGGAGGACAGGGGACCAGATACGCAGTATTTT.

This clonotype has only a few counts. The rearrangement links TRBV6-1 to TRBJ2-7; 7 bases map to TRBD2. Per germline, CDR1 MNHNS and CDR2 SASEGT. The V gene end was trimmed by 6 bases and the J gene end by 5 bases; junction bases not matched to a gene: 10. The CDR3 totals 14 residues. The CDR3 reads CASRKRGGLDEQYV. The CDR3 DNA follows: TGTGCCAGCAGAAAAAGGGGAGGGTTGGACGAGCAGTACGTC.

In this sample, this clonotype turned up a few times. This chain's CDR3 is CASSYSTGWGSYEQYF. The CDR3 DNA reads as TGTGCCAGCAGTTACTCGACGGGGTGGGGCTCCTACGAGCAGTACTTC. The rearrangement links TRBV6-5 to TRBJ2-7; tentative D call: TRBD2 (5 bases). The germline V gene encodes CDR1 MNHEY and CDR2 SVGAGI. Trimming left V 0 bases short and J 0 bases short, with 12 bases between. This CDR3 contains 16 residues.

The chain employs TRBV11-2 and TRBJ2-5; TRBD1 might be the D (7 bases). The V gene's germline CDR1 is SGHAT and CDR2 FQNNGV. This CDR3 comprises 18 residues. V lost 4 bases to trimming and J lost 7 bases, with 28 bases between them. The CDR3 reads CASSYPSGTAWIGGTQYF. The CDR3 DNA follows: TGTGCCAGCAGCTACCCGTCCGGGACAGCCTGGATCGGGGGGACCCAGTACTTC.

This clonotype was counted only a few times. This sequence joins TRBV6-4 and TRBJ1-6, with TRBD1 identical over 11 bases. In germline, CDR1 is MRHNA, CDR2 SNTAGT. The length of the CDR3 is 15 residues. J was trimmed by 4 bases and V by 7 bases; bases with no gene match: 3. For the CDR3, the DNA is TGTGCCAGCAAAGGACAGGGGGCGTATAATTCACCCCTCCACTTT. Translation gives CASKGQGAYNSPLHF.

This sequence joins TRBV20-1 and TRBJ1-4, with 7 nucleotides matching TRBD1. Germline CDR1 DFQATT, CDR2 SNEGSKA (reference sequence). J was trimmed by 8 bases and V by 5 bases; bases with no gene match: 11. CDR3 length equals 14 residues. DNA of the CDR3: TGCAGTGCTCCGCAGGGGGGCGTAGGGGAAAAACTGTTTTTT. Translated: CSAPQGGVGEKLFF.

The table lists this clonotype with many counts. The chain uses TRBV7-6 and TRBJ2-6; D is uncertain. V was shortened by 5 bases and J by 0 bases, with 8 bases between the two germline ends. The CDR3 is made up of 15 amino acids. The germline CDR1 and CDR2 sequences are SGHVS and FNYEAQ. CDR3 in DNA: TGTGCCAGCAGCCTAAGCGTCTCTGGGGCCAACGTCCTGACTTTC. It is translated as CASSLSVSGANVLTF. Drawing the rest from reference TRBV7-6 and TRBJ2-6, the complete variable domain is GAGVSQSPRYKVTKRGQDVALRCDPISGHVSLYWYRQALGQGPEFLTYFNYEAQQDKSGLPNDRFSAERPEGSISTLTIQRTEQRDSAMYRCASSLSVSGANVLTFGAGSRLTVL.

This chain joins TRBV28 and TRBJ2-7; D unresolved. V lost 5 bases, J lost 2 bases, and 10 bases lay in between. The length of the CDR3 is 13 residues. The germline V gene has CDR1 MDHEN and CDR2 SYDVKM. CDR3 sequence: CASSDDTTYEQYV. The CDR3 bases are TGTGCCAGCAGTGATGACACAACCTACGAGCAGTACGTC.

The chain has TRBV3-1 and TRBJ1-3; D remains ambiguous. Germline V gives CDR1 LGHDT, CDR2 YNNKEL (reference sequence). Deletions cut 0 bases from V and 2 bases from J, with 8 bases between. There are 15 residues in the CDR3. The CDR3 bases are TGTGCCAGCAGCCAAGACATGGACCCTGGAAACACCATATATTTT. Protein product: CASSQDMDPGNTIYF.

This CDR3 reads CASSQVGGGPGAQYF. The CDR3 DNA reads as TGCGCCAGCAGCCAAGTGGGGGGGGGCCCCGGTGCGCAGTATTTT. The chain is built from TRBV4-1 and TRBJ2-3, with a tentative D call TRBD2 (7 bases). Germline CDR1 and CDR2: MGHRA and YSYEKL. V lost 1 base to trimming and J lost 10 bases, with 18 bases between them. CDR3 length equals 15 residues.

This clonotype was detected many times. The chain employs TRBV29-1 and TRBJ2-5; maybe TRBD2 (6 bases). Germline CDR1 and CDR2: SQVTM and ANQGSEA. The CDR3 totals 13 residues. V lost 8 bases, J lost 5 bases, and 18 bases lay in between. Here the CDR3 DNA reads TGCAGCCACCAGGCGGGGTGGGGGGAGACCCAGTACTTC. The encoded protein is CSHQAGWGETQYF.

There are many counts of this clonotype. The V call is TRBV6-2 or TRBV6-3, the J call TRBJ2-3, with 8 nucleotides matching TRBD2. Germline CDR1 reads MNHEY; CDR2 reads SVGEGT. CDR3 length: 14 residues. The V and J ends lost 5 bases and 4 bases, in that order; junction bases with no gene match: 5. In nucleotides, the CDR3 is TGTGCCAGCAGTCCCGGACTAGCAGCAGATACGCAGTATTTT. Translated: CASSPGLAADTQYF.

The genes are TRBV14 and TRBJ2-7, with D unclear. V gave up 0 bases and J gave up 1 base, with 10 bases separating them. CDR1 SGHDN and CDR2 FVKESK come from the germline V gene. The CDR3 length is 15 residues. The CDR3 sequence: CASSQEGARSYEQYF. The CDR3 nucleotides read TGTGCCAGCAGCCAAGAAGGCGCCAGGTCCTACGAGCAGTACTTC.

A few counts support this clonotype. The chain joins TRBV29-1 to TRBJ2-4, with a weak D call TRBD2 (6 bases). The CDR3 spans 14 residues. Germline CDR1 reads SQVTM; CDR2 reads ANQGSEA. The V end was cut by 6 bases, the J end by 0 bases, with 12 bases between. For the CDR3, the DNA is TGCAGCGTCCGGGGGAGACTAGCCAAAAACATTCAGTACTTC. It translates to CSVRGRLAKNIQYF.